This T cell receptor beta chain was observed in a study of T cell repertoires in cytomegalovirus infection. For the study at large: It can be stated that public TCR beta signatures indicated CMV infection as well as a matching HLA type. Study-wide results and limits: The cumulative frequency of public TCR beta families identified carriers of CMV plus the relevant HLA.

The CDR3 runs 15 residues. V lost 2 bases to trimming and J lost 2 bases; unmatched junction nucleotides: 5. The germline CDR1 and CDR2 sequences are SGHTA and FQGTGA. Using its own MiXCR run on the reads, TCRdb lists one record per CDR3 protein. The sample has more than 250,000 distinct CDR3 sequences; approximately 13% are singletons. Only a few counts were recorded for this clonotype. What it recognizes is unknown. Material for sequencing was PBMCs. The sequence derives from a human donor in good health (CMV status not recorded). Some clones in this sample may be carry-over from other donors' samples. The chain combines TRBV7-3 with TRBJ2-5, with 7 nucleotides matching TRBD2. The CDR3 DNA reads as TGTGCCAGCAGCTTAGGGGGGGGAAGTCAAGAGACCCAGTACTTC. As protein: CASSLGGGSQETQYF. The whole variable domain, filled in from reference TRBV7-3 and TRBJ2-5, reads GAGVSQTPSNKVTEKGKYVELRCDPISGHTALYWYRQSLGQGPEFLIYFQGTGAADDSGLPNDRFFAVRPEGSVSTLKIQRTERGDSAVYLCASSLGGGSQETQYFGPGTRLLVL.